One and the same sample provided the 2 T cell receptor beta chains below, sequenced in a study of T-cell reconstitution after alpha-beta-depleted transplantation in children. Unique molecular identifiers were incorporated during preparation of the TCRbeta library. TCRdb called the PCR reads again in MiXCR, with one record for every CDR3 protein. This table has approximately 640,000 distinct CDR3 sequences, over 15% appearing once. The sequenced sample was PBMCs from the stem cell graft donor, obtained from the stem cell graft. Every receptor here comes from a human donor who donated a stem cell graft to a child with acute myeloid leukemia.

This clonotype has only a few counts. The V gene is TRBV7-8, the J gene TRBJ1-1; TRBD1 agrees at 7 bases. V shed 3 bases and J 4 bases; nucleotides not matched to a gene: 11. The germline V gene has CDR1 SGHVS and CDR2 FQNEAQ. The CDR3 has 16 residues. CDR3 nucleotides: TGTGCCAGCAGCTTCCGAAGTACAGGGGACCGCACTGAAGCTTTCTTT. Protein sequence: CASSFRSTGDRTEAFF.

The V call is TRBV28, the J call TRBJ2-1; the match to TRBD2 covers 12 bases. The germline V gene encodes CDR1 MDHEN and CDR2 SYDVKM. CDR3 length equals 20 residues. V shed 2 bases and J 0 bases; nucleotides not matched to a gene: 11. This chain's CDR3 is CASSLPRLAGDTSSYNEQFF. The CDR3 bases are TGTGCCAGCAGTTTACCCCGACTAGCGGGGGACACTAGCTCCTACAATGAGCAGTTCTTC.